Below are 19 T cell receptor beta chains sequenced from a single sample in a study of CD8 T cells in ankylosing spondylitis. General study results and limits: Typical of ankylosing spondylitis blood, it appeared, was a TCR beta motif of fewer than ten highly homologous variants.

MiXCR, applied by TCRdb to the 5' RACE reads, yields one record per CDR3 protein. The profile shows some 840,000 distinct CDR3 sequences, 10% to 15% of them singletons. No cognate antigen is known for these TCRs. The sequencing sample was made of blood, either unsorted or a sorted T cell fraction (not recorded which). The receptors stem from a male donor with ankylosing spondylitis.

This chain uses TRBV20-1 with TRBJ2-1; 10 nucleotides align to TRBD2. The CDR3 loop spans 17 amino acids. The V segment lost 1 base and the J segment 0 bases; nucleotides outside the gene matches: 6. Germline V gives CDR1 DFQATT, CDR2 SNEGSKA (reference sequence). The CDR3, as DNA: TGCAGTGCTAGAGCCGGGCTAGCGGGGGCCTCCTACAATGAGCAGTTCTTC. Encoded protein: CSARAGLAGASYNEQFF.

This clonotype was seen at least ten times. The gene calls are TRBV29-1 and TRBJ2-2; weak D call: TRBD1 (5 bases). Germline V lookup: CDR1 SQVTM, CDR2 ANQGSEA. This CDR3 has 14 amino acids. Trimming took 6 bases from V and 1 from J, leaving 12 bases between them. CDR3 residues: CSVRIGQNTGELFF. The DNA of the CDR3 is TGCAGCGTACGAATTGGACAGAACACCGGGGAGCTGTTTTTT.

This clonotype appeared a few times. V and J are TRBV20-1 and TRBJ2-3; D gene unclear. CDR3 length: 14 amino acids. The V end was cut by 3 bases, the J end by 0 bases, with 10 bases between. Germline V gene lookup returns CDR1 DFQATT and CDR2 SNEGSKA (reference sequence). CDR3 in amino acids: CSASGRHSTDTQYF. CDR3 nucleotide sequence: TGCAGTGCTAGTGGACGGCACAGCACAGATACGCAGTATTTT.

Of note for this clonotype: Possible read error: a much larger clone is one base away. The V and J genes are TRBV27 and TRBJ1-2, with D possibly TRBD1 on 6 matching bases. The CDR3 contains 13 residues. In germline, CDR1 is MNHEY, CDR2 SMNVEV (reference sequence). CDR3 nucleotides: TGTGCCAGCAGTTTATTACAGGGTGCTGGCCACACCTTC. Protein product: CASSLLQGAGHTF.

This clonotype was recorded many times. The CDR3 region is CASSQQGAYTEAFF. In DNA, the CDR3 is TGTGCCAGCAGCCAGCAGGGGGCCTACACTGAAGCTTTCTTT. The chain is built from TRBV16 and TRBJ1-1; 8 bases are shared with TRBD1. V dropped 3 bases and J dropped 3; count of bases not matched to a gene: 3. Germline lookup yields CDR1 KGHSY and CDR2 FQNENV. The length of the CDR3 is 14 residues.

The V call is TRBV7-2, the J call TRBJ2-2; the D gene could be TRBD1 or TRBD2 (5 bases each). This CDR3 spans 13 amino acids. Germline CDR1 and CDR2: SGHTA and FQGNSA. V dropped 6 bases and J dropped 7 bases, with 12 bases sitting between them. This CDR3 reads CASSRGDRGELFF. DNA for the CDR3: TGTGCCAGCAGTCGGGGCGACCGCGGGGAGCTGTTTTTT.

This clonotype has a handful of counts. V is TRBV4-3 and J is TRBJ2-3, with 8 positions matching TRBD2. V lost 1 base, J lost 4 bases, and 4 bases stayed unmatched. In germline, CDR1 is LGHNA, CDR2 YSLEER. The CDR3 has 15 amino acids. The CDR3 DNA sequence: TGCGCCAGCAGCCAAGCGGGAGGGTATGCAGATACGCAGTATTTT. This encodes CASSQAGGYADTQYF.

V and J are TRBV18 and TRBJ2-3; D is ambiguous. The CDR3 totals 17 residues. The ends were cut back, 1 base at V and 0 bases at J, with 14 bases in the middle. From germline, CDR1 is KGHSH and CDR2 LQKENI. In DNA, the CDR3 is TGTGCCAGCTCACCACTCCGTCGGTCAGAGAGCACAGATACGCAGTATTTT. It encodes CASSPLRRSESTDTQYF.

This clonotype was counted only a few times. The V call is TRBV20-1, the J call TRBJ2-4; 11 positions agree with TRBD2. This CDR3 contains 13 residues. V was clipped by 3 bases and J by 15 bases; unmatched bases: 10. CDR1 DFQATT and CDR2 SNEGSKA come from the germline V gene (reference sequence). The CDR3 sequence is CSASLAGGPGGYF. In nucleotides, the CDR3 is TGCAGTGCTAGTCTAGCGGGAGGCCCCGGAGGGTACTTC.

CDR3 loop: CASSPGPPGTSGENEQFF. CDR3 sequence (DNA): TGTGCCAGCAGCCCAGGCCCGCCCGGGACTAGCGGGGAAAATGAGCAGTTCTTC. J is TRBJ2-1 and V is TRBV11-2; 13 bases line up with TRBD2. Germline V gene sequence: CDR1 SGHAT, CDR2 FQNNGV. The CDR3 is made up of 18 amino acids. Germline trimming cut 5 bases from V and 7 bases from J; bases unmatched to any gene: 14.

This chain uses TRBV28 with TRBJ2-3; no firm D call. Trimming shortened V by 1 base and J by 8 bases, and 7 bases separated the two germline ends. The CDR3 loop spans 12 amino acids. CDR1 and CDR2 from the germline V gene are MDHEN and SYDVKM. CDR3 sequence reads: CASSLSEATQYF. Here the CDR3 DNA reads TGTGCCAGCAGTTTATCCGAGGCTACGCAGTATTTT.

There are a few counts of this clonotype. The chain links TRBV29-1 to TRBJ1-2; D call uncertain. The CDR3 extends over 13 amino acids. CDR1 and CDR2 (germline): SQVTM, ANQGSEA. V was trimmed by 3 bases and J by 6 bases, leaving 14 bases between them. The CDR3 reads CSVDVSGKNGYTF. CDR3 nucleotides: TGCAGCGTTGACGTAAGCGGCAAGAATGGCTACACCTTC.

This clonotype was observed at least ten times. The V call is TRBV7-2, the J call TRBJ2-3; possibly TRBD2 for D (7 bases). With 1 base removed from V and 6 bases from J, the gap between germline ends came to 14 bases. The CDR3 has 15 amino acids. Germline assignment: CDR1 SGHTA and CDR2 FQGNSA. The CDR3 DNA is TGTGCCAGCAGCTTAGGACGGGGGGCAGGGGATACGCAGTATTTT. This gives the protein CASSLGRGAGDTQYF.

This clonotype was detected only a few times. This chain uses TRBV29-1 with TRBJ2-1; TRBD1 matches 10 bases. The ends lost 0 bases at V and 0 bases at J; junction bases unmatched: 8. CDR3 size: 18 residues. CDR1 SQVTM and CDR2 ANQGSEA come from the germline V gene. CDR3 bases: TGCAGCGTTGAAGAAGGGACAGGGGTCTTCAGCTCCTACAATGAGCAGTTCTTC. Its protein is CSVEEGTGVFSSYNEQFF.

In its sample, this clonotype was seen many times. V and J are TRBV29-1 and TRBJ2-3; perhaps TRBD1 as D (6 bases). CDR1 is SQVTM and CDR2 is ANQGSEA in the germline V gene. Trimming left V 4 bases short and J 2 bases short, with 19 bases between. The CDR3 has 16 amino acids. The CDR3 is CSVVRGSATYTDTQYF. The CDR3 nucleotides are TGCAGCGTTGTAAGGGGGAGTGCTACTTACACAGATACGCAGTATTTT.

J is TRBJ2-7 and V is TRBV10-3, with a weak D call TRBD1 (6 bases). Germline CDR1 and CDR2: ENHRY and SYGVKD. The CDR3 has 14 amino acids. With 6 bases removed from V and 0 bases from J, the gap between germline ends came to 12 bases. CDR3 amino acids: CAIRSGQNSYEQYF. For the CDR3, the DNA is TGTGCCATCAGATCTGGACAGAACTCCTACGAGCAGTACTTC.

This rearrangement joins TRBV24-1 to TRBJ2-3; 7 bases match TRBD2. The CDR3 has 17 residues. CDR1 KGHDR and CDR2 SFDVKD come from the germline V gene. V lost 3 bases and J lost 3; bases outside the gene matches: 11. The CDR3 DNA follows: TGTGCCACCAGTGATCGAGGAGCCCGGGGAGGGACAGATACGCAGTATTTT. Encoded protein: CATSDRGARGGTDTQYF.

This clonotype was seen many times. The chain joins TRBV20-1 to TRBJ1-1; D remains unclear. V lost 6 bases and J 3 bases, leaving 20 bases between the germline ends. Germline loops: CDR1 DFQATT, CDR2 SNEGSKA (reference sequence). The CDR3 is made up of 15 amino acids. The CDR3 DNA reads TGCAGTGCGCACTGGAACGGGCAGCCTTACACTGAAGCTTTCTTT. Translated: CSAHWNGQPYTEAFF.

This rearrangement joins TRBV6-2 or TRBV6-3 to TRBJ1-6; perhaps TRBD1 as D (5 bases). Germline V gene sequence: CDR1 MNHEY, CDR2 SVGEGT. There are 15 residues in the CDR3. Trimming left V 4 bases short and J 9 bases short, with 16 bases between. The CDR3 DNA sequence: TGTGCCAGCAGTTCCTCCAGGGTGACGTTTTCACCCCTCCACTTT. This gives the protein CASSSSRVTFSPLHF.